This entry features one T cell receptor beta chain sequence. Which antigen it targets is not known. No per-base quality is available; no much larger clone lies one base away. The immunoSEQ Assay, a bias-controlled multiplex PCR, was used to amplify TCRbeta CDR3 regions from genomic DNA. On the study's bioinformatics: Nucleated cell counts per sample were estimated from amplification of reference gene primers within the assay. Sequence reads were collapsed and filtered to measure the absolute abundance of every unique TCRbeta CDR3 rearrangement. For each sample, productive Simpson clonality was calculated as the square root of Simpson's diversity index across productive rearrangements. The source is immuneACCESS, and TCRdb retained only in-frame sequences with V and J called. Part of the clones is not carried over; for the studies checked, unresolved V genes explain less than half of this, and the remainder is unexplained. V and J calls and clone size follow that table, whereas D and trimming were derived from the DNA. The sample table holds some 330,000 clones, of which just under 90% were seen once. The biggest ten clones account for approximately 1.8% of the sample.

The CDR3 runs 16 amino acids, cysteine and phenylalanine included. Only the CDR3 DNA stays, 48 bases, in frame from base 1. Trimming removed 4 bases from V and 0 bases from J; the gene matches leave 5 bases unexplained. From a lookup of the germline V gene, CDR1 and CDR2 are SGHDT and YYEEEE. This specimen comes from a study of blood T cell repertoires in COVID-19 (dated by TCRdb to about 2020). Context from the whole study: Samples covering the acute and convalescent phases of COVID-19 were provided by collaborators in the United States, Italy and Spain. The material from the prospective study consisted of cDNA or gDNA derived from T cells, B-cell-depleted T cells, or PBMCs. Deeply sampled blood TCRbeta repertoires from subjects exposed to, actively infected with, or recovered from COVID-19 were included in the dataset. The repertoires were released in a freely available public database intended as a resource for research on the immune response to SARS-CoV-2. The samples were drawn from two sources: the first 160 participants of the ongoing ImmuneRACE study, and 1,200 or so subjects contributed by 6 global collaborators. Nearly every sample came with metadata listing a de-identified subject ID, COVID-19 status, age in years and sex. Where available, HLA class I and class II types were obtained from metadata supplied by the sample provider rather than from assay-based typing. Study-wide findings and limitations: How much clinical and demographic metadata was included differed by source and by participant, and the metadata was provided uncurated.

One collaborating source in Seattle enrolled patients during active infection and followed them longitudinally through the course of disease. Collaborating institutions collected whole blood in K2EDTA tubes following their own protocols. Collaborator samples were shipped for TCRbeta analysis as frozen whole blood, isolated PBMCs, or DNA extracted from either sample type. This TCR was sampled from a woman in her thirties with COVID-19, enrolled during active disease. Sequenced: peripheral blood. The sequence links TRBV5-6 to TRBJ2-5, and TRBD2 matches 11 of the central bases. The nucleotide sequence is TGTGCCAGCAGCCAAGGGACTAGCGGTTACCAAGAGACCCAGTACTTC. Translated, this is CASSQGTSGYQETQYF.